The entry below gives a single TCR beta chain sequence along with its context. Its specificity is unknown. The data are from a study of cytomegalovirus exposure and HLA in healthy donors. Study-level points and caveats: Rarity characterized most TCR sequences, yet some public TCRs appeared in many donors. Associated with cytomegalovirus, according to the listing, were 150 to 200 TCR beta chains.

13 Jbeta primers and 60 Vbeta primers were used for the PCR. Sequenced by immunoSEQ multiplex PCR; TCRdb stores in-frame clones only, minus some. Of more than 95,000 clones in the sample, over 70% were seen once. The CDR3 totals 11 residues. Germline loops: CDR1 DFQATT, CDR2 SNEGSKA (reference sequence). Trimming at V came to 7 bases and at J to 6 bases, leaving 0 bases not matched to a gene. The chain recombines TRBV20-1 with TRBJ2-1; 10 positions match TRBD1. The origin of this receptor is a man aged 25-45 years in good health and CMV-seronegative. Sequenced sample: PBMCs. CDR3 in amino acids: CSGTGGNEQFF. CDR3 coding DNA: TGCAGTGGGACAGGGGGCAATGAGCAGTTCTTC.